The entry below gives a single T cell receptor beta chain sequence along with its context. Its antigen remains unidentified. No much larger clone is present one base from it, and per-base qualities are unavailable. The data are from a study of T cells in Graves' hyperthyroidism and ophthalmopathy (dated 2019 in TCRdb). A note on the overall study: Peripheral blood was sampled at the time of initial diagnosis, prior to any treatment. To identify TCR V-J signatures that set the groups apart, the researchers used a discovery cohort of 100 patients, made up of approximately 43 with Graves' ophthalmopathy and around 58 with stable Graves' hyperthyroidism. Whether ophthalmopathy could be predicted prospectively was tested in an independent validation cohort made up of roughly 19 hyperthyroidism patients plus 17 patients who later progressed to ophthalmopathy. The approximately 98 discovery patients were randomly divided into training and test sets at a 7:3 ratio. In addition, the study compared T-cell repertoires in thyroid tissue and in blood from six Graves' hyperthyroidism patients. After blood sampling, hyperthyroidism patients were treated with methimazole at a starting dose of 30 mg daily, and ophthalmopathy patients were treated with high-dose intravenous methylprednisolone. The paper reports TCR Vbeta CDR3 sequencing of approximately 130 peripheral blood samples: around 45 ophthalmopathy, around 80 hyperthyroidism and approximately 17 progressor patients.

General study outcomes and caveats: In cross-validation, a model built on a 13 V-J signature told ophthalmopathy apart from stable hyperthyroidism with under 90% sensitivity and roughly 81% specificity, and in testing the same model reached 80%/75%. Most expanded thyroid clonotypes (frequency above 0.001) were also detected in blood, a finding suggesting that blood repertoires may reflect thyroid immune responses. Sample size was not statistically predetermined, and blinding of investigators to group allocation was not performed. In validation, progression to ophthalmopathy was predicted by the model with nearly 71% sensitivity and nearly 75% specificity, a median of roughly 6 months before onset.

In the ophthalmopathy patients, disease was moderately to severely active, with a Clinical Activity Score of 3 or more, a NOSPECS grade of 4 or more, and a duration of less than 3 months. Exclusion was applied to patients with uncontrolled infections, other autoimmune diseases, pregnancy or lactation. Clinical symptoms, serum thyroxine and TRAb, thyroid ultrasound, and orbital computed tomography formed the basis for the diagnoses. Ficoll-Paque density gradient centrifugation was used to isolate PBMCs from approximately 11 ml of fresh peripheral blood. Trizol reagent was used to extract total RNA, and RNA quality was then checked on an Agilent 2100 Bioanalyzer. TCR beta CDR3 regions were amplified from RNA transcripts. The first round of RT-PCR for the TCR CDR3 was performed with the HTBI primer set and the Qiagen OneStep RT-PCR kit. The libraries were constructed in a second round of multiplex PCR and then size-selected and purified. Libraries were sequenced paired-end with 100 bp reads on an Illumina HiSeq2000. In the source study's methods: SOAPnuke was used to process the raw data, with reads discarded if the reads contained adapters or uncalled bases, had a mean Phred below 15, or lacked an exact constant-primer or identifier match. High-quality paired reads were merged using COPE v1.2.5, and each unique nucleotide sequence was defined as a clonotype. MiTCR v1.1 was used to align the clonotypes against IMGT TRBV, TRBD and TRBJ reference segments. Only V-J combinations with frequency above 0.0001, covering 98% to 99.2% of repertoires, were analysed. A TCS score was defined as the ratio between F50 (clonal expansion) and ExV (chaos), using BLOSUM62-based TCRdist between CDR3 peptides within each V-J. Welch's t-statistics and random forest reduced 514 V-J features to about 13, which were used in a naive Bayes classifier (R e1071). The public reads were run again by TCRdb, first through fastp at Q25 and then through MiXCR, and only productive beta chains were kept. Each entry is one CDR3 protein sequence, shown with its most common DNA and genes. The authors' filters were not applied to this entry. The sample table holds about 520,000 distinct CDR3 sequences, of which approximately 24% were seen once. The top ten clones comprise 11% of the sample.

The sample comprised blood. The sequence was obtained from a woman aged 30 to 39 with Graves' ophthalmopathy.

CDR3 sequence: CASSLFTRNSPLHF. The bases are TGTGCCAGCAGTTTATTCACCAGAAATTCACCCCTCCACTTT. The sequence is built from TRBV12-3 or TRBV12-4 and TRBJ1-6; the D segment cannot be called with confidence. The CDR3 runs 14 amino acids, cysteine and phenylalanine included. Only CDR3 DNA remains: 42 bases, in frame from the first base. At the junction V is shortened by 2 bases and J by 7 bases, with 9 bases in between.